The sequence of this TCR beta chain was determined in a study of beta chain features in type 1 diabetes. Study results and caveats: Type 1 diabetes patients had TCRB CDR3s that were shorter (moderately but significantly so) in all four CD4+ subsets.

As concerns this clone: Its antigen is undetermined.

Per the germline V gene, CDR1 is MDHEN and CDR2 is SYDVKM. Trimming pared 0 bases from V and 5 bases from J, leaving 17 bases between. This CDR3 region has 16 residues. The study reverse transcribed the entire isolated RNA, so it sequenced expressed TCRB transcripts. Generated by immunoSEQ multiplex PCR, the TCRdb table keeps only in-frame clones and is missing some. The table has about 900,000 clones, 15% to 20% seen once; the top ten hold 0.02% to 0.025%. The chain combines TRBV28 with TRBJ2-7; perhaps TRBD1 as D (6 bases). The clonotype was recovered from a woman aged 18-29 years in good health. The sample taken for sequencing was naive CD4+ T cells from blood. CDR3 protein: CASSLWRSGQSDEQYF. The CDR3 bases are TGTGCCAGCAGTTTATGGAGGAGTGGACAGTCGGACGAGCAGTACTTC.